The 23 T cell receptor beta chains below all came from one sample that was sequenced in a study of blood T cell repertoires in COVID-19. Only in-frame clones appear in the TCRdb table, and some are missing; sequencing was by immunoSEQ multiplex PCR. The sample has 150,000 to 200,000 clones, roughly 80% seen once. Source material: peripheral blood. Every receptor here comes from a human donor with acute or convalescent COVID-19. The donor label of this sample is uncertain.

The chain has TRBV7-9 and TRBJ1-1; the D is unclear. The CDR3 contains 14 residues. Germline CDR1 SEHNR, CDR2 FQNEAQ (reference sequence). V dropped 8 bases and J dropped 1 base, with 14 bases sitting between them. This CDR3 is CASSRGGANTEAFF. In nucleotides, the CDR3 is TGTGCCAGCTCCCGGGGAGGAGCGAACACTGAAGCTTTCTTT.

The chain couples TRBV6-5 to TRBJ2-2, with D possibly matching TRBD2 (6 bases). Germline V lookup: CDR1 MNHEY, CDR2 SVGAGI. The CDR3 is made up of 13 amino acids. Written as DNA, the CDR3 is TGTGCTTCGGGACTTCTTAACACCGGGGAGCTGTTTTTT. As protein: CASGLLNTGELFF.

The chain couples TRBV20-1 to TRBJ2-5; perhaps TRBD2 as D (6 bases). The CDR3 is 15 residues long. The germline V gene has CDR1 DFQATT and CDR2 SNEGSKA (reference sequence). The V gene lost 3 bases and the J gene lost 3 bases, with 17 bases spanning the gap. In DNA form, the CDR3 reads TGCAGTGCTAGTCCCCGGGACTTCCCTAAAGAGACCCAGTACTTC. Translating it yields CSASPRDFPKETQYF.

The chain is built from TRBV5-1 and TRBJ2-1; a possible D gene is TRBD2 (6 bases). The CDR3 is made up of 15 amino acids. Germline V CDR1 and CDR2: SGHRS, YFSETQ. The V end was cut by 4 bases, the J end by 7 bases, with 18 bases between. CDR3 nucleotides: TGCGCCAGCAGCCTCACCGTGGCGGGGTTGAATGAGCAGTTCTTC. Translating it yields CASSLTVAGLNEQFF.

A single count supports this clone. The chain links TRBV19 to TRBJ1-1; the match to TRBD1 covers 7 bases. Germline V lookup: CDR1 LNHDA, CDR2 SQIVND (reference sequence). J lost 7 bases, V lost 5 bases, and 7 bases had no gene match. The CDR3 extends over 13 amino acids. The DNA for the CDR3 is TGTGCCAGTAGTCTCGGGACAGTCTTTGAAGCTTTCTTT. Its protein product is CASSLGTVFEAFF. The variable domain in full, completed from reference TRBV19 and TRBJ1-1, reads DGGITQSPKYLFRKEGQNVTLSCEQNLNHDAMYWYRQDPGQGLRLIYYSQIVNDFQKGDIAEGYSVSREKKESFPLTVTSAQKNPTAFYLCASSLGTVFEAFFGQGTRLTVV.

The V call is TRBV30, the J call TRBJ2-1; 13 bases match TRBD2. This CDR3 has 14 amino acids. Trimming removed 7 bases from V and 7 bases from J; junction bases left unmatched: 7. CDR1 is GTSNPN, CDR2 SVGIG, per germline (reference sequence). The CDR3 bases are TGTGCCTATAGGACTAGCGGGAGACCTAATGAGCAGTTCTTC. Protein: CAYRTSGRPNEQFF.

The rearrangement uses TRBV11-3 and TRBJ2-2, with D possibly matching TRBD2 (5 bases). Germline V gene lookup returns CDR1 SGHNT and CDR2 YENEEA. Trimming cost V 0 bases and J 0 bases, with 8 bases left between them. This CDR3 is 16 amino acids long. The CDR3 bases are TGTGCCAGCAGCTTAGAGGGAGTCTCGAACACCGGGGAGCTGTTTTTT. Protein: CASSLEGVSNTGELFF.

V and J are TRBV25-1 and TRBJ2-5; D unclear. Germline-derived CDR1 and CDR2 are MGHDK and SYGVNS. The CDR3 has 14 residues. Trimming cost V 0 bases and J 1 base, with 6 bases left between them. The chain's CDR3 is CASSEYLGQETQYF. DNA for the CDR3: TGTGCCAGCAGTGAATATCTCGGCCAAGAGACCCAGTACTTC. Looking up the rest from reference TRBV25-1 and TRBJ2-5 gives the full variable domain: EADIYQTPRYLVIGTGKKITLECSQTMGHDKMYWYQQDPGMELHLIHYSYGVNSTEKGDLSSESTVSRIRTEHFPLTLESARPSHTSQYLCASSEYLGQETQYFGPGTRLLVL.

J is TRBJ2-7 and V is TRBV14, with 7 bases identical to TRBD1. With 0 bases clipped from V and 0 bases from J, the junction kept 5 bases outside the gene matches. This CDR3 is 16 amino acids long. Germline V lookup: CDR1 SGHDN, CDR2 FVKESK. The CDR3 protein is CASSQDLGDSSYEQYF. In DNA form, the CDR3 reads TGTGCCAGCAGCCAAGATTTGGGGGACAGCTCCTACGAGCAGTACTTC. The variable domain in full, with the rest retrieved from reference TRBV14 and TRBJ2-7, is EAGVTQFPSHSVIEKGQTVTLRCDPISGHDNLYWYRRVMGKEIKFLLHFVKESKQDESGMPNNRFLAERTGGTYSTLKVQPAELEDSGVYFCASSQDLGDSSYEQYFGPGTRLTVT.

As DNA, the CDR3 is TGCGCCAGCAGCGAGGGACAGCTATATGGCTACACCTTC. Translating it yields CASSEGQLYGYTF. The chain carries TRBV5-1 and TRBJ1-2, with TRBD1 identical over 7 bases. J gave up 5 bases and V 4 bases, and 5 bases lay outside the gene matches. The CDR3 runs 13 residues. Germline V gene lookup returns CDR1 SGHRS and CDR2 YFSETQ.

V usage is TRBV5-4 and J usage is TRBJ1-2; D unclear. The CDR3 covers 15 residues. V was cut by 4 bases and J by 4 bases, with 17 bases left in between. Germline CDR1 reads SGHNT; CDR2 reads YYREEE (reference sequence). CDR3 amino acids: CASSADTSVSYGYTF. The CDR3 DNA follows: TGTGCCAGCAGCGCCGACACTTCTGTCTCCTATGGCTACACCTTC.

V gene TRBV7-3 combines with J gene TRBJ1-1, with a weak D call TRBD1 (5 bases). Germline V lookup: CDR1 SGHTA, CDR2 FQGTGA. The CDR3 covers 14 residues. Between the trimmed V and J ends, which lost 5 bases and 3 bases, there was a span of 13 bases. As DNA, the CDR3 is TGTGCCAGCAGCCCCGATCCGGGGGACACTGAAGCTTTCTTT. Protein sequence: CASSPDPGDTEAFF.

The chain has TRBV4-2 and TRBJ2-3, with 8 bases fitting TRBD1. The CDR3 is 17 residues long. The germline V gene encodes CDR1 LGHNA and CDR2 YNFKEQ. The J segment lost 5 bases and the V segment lost 2 bases, leaving 12 bases of the junction unmatched. CDR3 sequence: CASSQLGGQGAGDTQYF. The DNA of the CDR3 is TGTGCCAGCAGCCAACTCGGGGGTCAGGGGGCAGGAGATACGCAGTATTTT.

The chain uses TRBV29-1 and TRBJ2-3; 9 nucleotides align to TRBD2. This CDR3 has 15 residues. Looked up from germline, CDR1 is SQVTM and CDR2 is ANQGSEA. V lost 1 base and J lost 2; bases outside the gene matches: 4. This CDR3 reads CSVEGLAGYTDTQYF. The DNA of the CDR3 is TGCAGCGTTGAAGGCCTAGCGGGGTACACAGATACGCAGTATTTT.

The V gene is TRBV7-2, the J gene TRBJ2-5; 11 nucleotides line up with TRBD2. The CDR3 length is 15 residues. V dropped 4 bases and J dropped 2; count of bases not matched to a gene: 3. CDR1 SGHTA and CDR2 FQGNSA come from the germline V gene. CDR3 in DNA: TGTGCCAGCAGCTATAGCGGGAGGGCGCAAGAGACCCAGTACTTC. Residues: CASSYSGRAQETQYF.

V gene TRBV9 combines with J gene TRBJ2-3, with 7 bases aligning to TRBD2. Trimming took 0 bases from V and 6 from J; bases not matched to a gene: 1. The CDR3 extends over 13 amino acids. Germline assignment: CDR1 SGDLS and CDR2 YYNGEE. The chain's CDR3 is CASSVGEGDTQYF. The DNA of the CDR3 is TGTGCCAGCAGCGTAGGGGAGGGGGATACGCAGTATTTT.

This chain links TRBV4-2 with TRBJ2-2; maybe TRBD1 (6 bases). The ends were cut back, 5 bases at V and 6 bases at J, with 19 bases in the middle. Germline CDR1 is LGHNA and CDR2 is YNFKEQ. The CDR3 runs to 16 residues. In nucleotides, the CDR3 is TGTGCCAGCAGCTTTACAGGGATTGTTGCACCCGGGGAGCTGTTTTTT. Protein sequence: CASSFTGIVAPGELFF.

This clone was counted only a few times. This chain links TRBV28 with TRBJ1-4, with 10 bases lining up with TRBD1. In germline, CDR1 is MDHEN, CDR2 SYDVKM. The V and J ends lost 6 bases and 7 bases, in that order; junction bases with no gene match: 5. CDR3 length: 14 amino acids. In DNA form, the CDR3 reads TGTGCCAGCAGATTGACAGGGGGCGGTGAAAAACTGTTTTTT. This codes for CASRLTGGGEKLFF.

The chain has TRBV5-4 and TRBJ1-5; D not resolved. The germline V and J ends were trimmed by 0 bases and 3 bases, with 19 bases remaining between them. Per the germline V gene, CDR1 is SGHNT and CDR2 is YYREEE (reference sequence). The length of the CDR3 is 18 residues. As DNA, the CDR3 is TGTGCCAGCAGCTTGGCCGGGGAGGAAGGAGGGAACAATCAGCCCCAGCATTTT. It yields the protein CASSLAGEEGGNNQPQHF.

The chain links TRBV9 to TRBJ2-3; 7 nucleotides agree with TRBD2. The germline V gene has CDR1 SGDLS and CDR2 YYNGEE. Trimming cost V 3 bases and J 3 bases; bases outside gene matches: 4. This CDR3 has 14 residues. The CDR3 loop reads CASSARDYTDTQYF. CDR3 coding DNA: TGTGCCAGCAGCGCTCGGGACTATACAGATACGCAGTATTTT.

V and J are TRBV27 and TRBJ2-1; 11 bases line up with TRBD2. Per the germline V gene, CDR1 is MNHEY and CDR2 is SMNVEV (reference sequence). This CDR3 spans 16 amino acids. V trimming: 3 bases; J trimming: 8 bases; junction bases outside the gene matches: 9. The CDR3 nucleotides read TGTGCCAGCAGTTTCTTAGCGGGGGGGCTAAAAGATGAGCAGTTCTTC. Translation gives CASSFLAGGLKDEQFF.

The chain has TRBV28 and TRBJ2-1; the match to TRBD2 covers 8 bases. Germline V gene sequence: CDR1 MDHEN, CDR2 SYDVKM. The CDR3 consists of 15 residues. Trimming at V came to 3 bases and at J to 0 bases, leaving 1 base not matched to a gene. This CDR3 reads CASSFSGSSYNEQFF. CDR3 nucleotides: TGTGCCAGCAGTTTCAGCGGGAGCTCCTACAATGAGCAGTTCTTC.

This rearrangement joins TRBV28 to TRBJ1-5, with 9 bases lining up with TRBD1. The CDR3 contains 18 residues. CDR1 and CDR2 (germline): MDHEN, SYDVKM. V shed 5 bases, J shed 3 bases, and the junction held 14 bases outside the gene matches. The CDR3 nucleotides are TGTGCCAGCAGTACAGCCGGGACAGGGTTGATGAACAATCAGCCCCAGCATTTT. This encodes CASSTAGTGLMNNQPQHF.